This TCR beta chain was identified in a study of T cells after posttransplantation cyclophosphamide. Study findings and constraints: Skin or GI-infiltrating T cells shared few TRB sequences with blood. Recipient CMV seropositivity and CMV reactivation strongly tracked TRB clonality. Later post-transplant blood repertoires were often dominated by donor CD8+ memory clones.

Unmatched junction bases numbered 3, after V lost 1 base and J lost 0 bases. Germline V CDR1 and CDR2: SGHRS, YFSETQ. The CDR3 has 16 amino acids. Libraries were prepared by immunoSEQ multiplex PCR; TCRdb keeps only in-frame clonotypes and omits some of them. The sample has some 10,000 clones, none seen only once. This clone was recorded many times. Its antigen remains unknown. A marrow graft followed busulfan-fludarabine conditioning, with cyclophosphamide on days +3 and +4. This receptor was identified in a female patient aged 40-50 years who received an allogeneic stem cell transplant from a related donor, was CMV-positive, and had no GVHD. Some T cells may be transferred from the graft donor. The chain is built from TRBV5-1 and TRBJ2-2; 7 bases align to TRBD2. This specimen was PBMCs, taken after allogeneic stem cell transplant with posttransplant cyclophosphamide. The CDR3, as DNA: TGCGCCAGCAGCTTGAAACGGGGGGCGAACACCGGGGAGCTGTTTTTT. The encoded protein is CASSLKRGANTGELFF.